Below, 5 T cell receptor beta chains from the same sample are listed, as sequenced in a study of beta chain features in type 1 diabetes. The investigators reverse transcribed all of the isolated RNA, so they sequenced expressed TCRB transcripts. TCRdb's copy holds only in-frame clones and misses some; the assay was immunoSEQ multiplex PCR. The sample consists of roughly 340,000 clones, roughly 13% of them appearing once. For these receptors, no antigen is known. Study observations and caveats: TCRB CDR3 length was moderately but significantly reduced in all four CD4+ subsets of Type 1 diabetes patients.

Material for sequencing was naive CD4+ T cells from blood. These receptors came from a woman between 18 and 29 years old with type 1 diabetes.

CDR3 nucleotide sequence: TGCAGCGTTGAAGATCGACCAGGGGGCCTCCAGTACTTC. It codes for CSVEDRPGGLQYF. The chain is built from TRBV29-1 and TRBJ2-7; TRBD1 matches at 8 bases. After removal of 0 bases from V and 10 bases from J, the junction contained 8 bases not matched to a gene. Germline CDR1 reads SQVTM; CDR2 reads ANQGSEA. The CDR3 is 13 amino acids.

V usage is TRBV6-6 and J usage is TRBJ1-3, with 8 nucleotides matching TRBD1. There are 12 residues in the CDR3. Looked up from germline, CDR1 is MNHNY and CDR2 is SVGAGI (reference sequence). V was pared by 6 bases and J by 7 bases, with 2 bases of the junction left unmatched. This CDR3 is CASSQGANTIYF. As DNA, the CDR3 is TGTGCCAGCAGCCAGGGGGCGAACACCATATATTTT.

This clone was detected only a few times. The V gene is TRBV14, the J gene TRBJ1-4; tentative D call: TRBD1 (6 bases). This CDR3 has 14 residues. V shed 2 bases and J shed 8 bases, with 12 bases lying between them. Germline V gene sequence: CDR1 SGHDN, CDR2 FVKESK. In DNA form, the CDR3 reads TGTGCCAGCAGCCAACCGGGACATTGGGAAAAACTGTTTTTT. Amino acid sequence: CASSQPGHWEKLFF.

The rearrangement links TRBV7-2 to TRBJ2-1; perhaps TRBD2 as D (6 bases). V lost 2 bases and J lost 9, with 8 bases in between. There are 12 residues in the CDR3. Germline V gene data show CDR1 as SGHTA and CDR2 as FQGNSA. CDR3 in DNA: TGTGCCAGCAGCTTAAGGGGACTTGAGCAGTTCTTC. Translation gives CASSLRGLEQFF.

This clone has just a few counts. The chain couples TRBV4-3 to TRBJ2-3; 11 bases map to TRBD2. The CDR3 loop spans 19 amino acids. Trimming removed 0 bases from V and 0 bases from J; junction bases left unmatched: 8. Germline V gene sequence: CDR1 LGHNA, CDR2 YSLEER. CDR3 bases: TGCGCCAGCAGCCAAGATGGGACTAGCGGAGGGGGGAGCACAGATACGCAGTATTTT. Amino acid sequence: CASSQDGTSGGGSTDTQYF.